This T cell receptor beta chain was obtained from a study of blood T cell repertoires in COVID-19. Overall study: The United States, Italy and Spain provided the acute and convalescent COVID-19 samples. The analysed material was cDNA or gDNA that came from T cells, B-cell-depleted T cells, or PBMCs.

Original processing notes: The authors estimated nucleated cell counts from reference gene primer amplification. Produced via immunoSEQ multiplex PCR; TCRdb's table is partial and in-frame only. V and J calls and clone size come straight from that table; D and trimming were deduced from the DNA. The table includes around 100,000 clones, roughly 92% detected once. The TCR sequence derives from a man aged 50-59 years with active COVID-19. The sequenced sample was peripheral blood.

Here the CDR3 DNA reads TGTGCCAGCAGCCACCCCCATGATTGGCTAGCGGACGGCTCCTACAATGAGCAGTTCTTC. This gives the protein CASSHPHDWLADGSYNEQFF. The chain links TRBV14 to TRBJ2-1; 7 bases align to TRBD2. Germline CDR1 reads SGHDN; CDR2 reads FVKESK. This CDR3 comprises 20 residues. Trimming took 3 bases from V and 0 from J; bases not matched to a gene: 17.